This section outlines one TCR beta chain sequence together with its context. Original handling: Estimates of nucleated cell counts were drawn from the amplification of reference gene primers. The data were produced by immunoSEQ multiplex PCR, yet TCRdb's version contains in-frame clones alone and is incomplete. Clone size and the V and J calls come from that table; the DNA yielded D and trimming. The sample has fewer than 350,000 clones, around 86% seen once. These data originate in a study of blood T cell repertoires in COVID-19. Across the whole study: Sites across the United States, Italy and Spain contributed samples from acute and convalescent COVID-19. PBMCs, B-cell-depleted T cells, or T cells were the source of the cDNA or gDNA that made up the material.

In germline, CDR1 is SGHDT, CDR2 YYEEEE. V was trimmed by 2 bases and J by 0 bases, leaving 11 bases between them. The CDR3 totals 16 residues. This clonotype was sampled from a woman in her twenties or thirties who had recovered from COVID-19. The sequenced sample was peripheral blood. The chain couples TRBV5-6 to TRBJ1-4, with D tentatively TRBD1 (5 bases). The CDR3 here is CASSFWGRATNEKLFF. CDR3 sequence (DNA): TGTGCCAGCAGCTTTTGGGGGAGGGCAACTAATGAAAAACTGTTTTTT.